This note documents a single TCR beta chain sequence. Its antigen remains unknown. The sample comes from a study of graft-versus-host responses after intestinal transplantation. Study outcomes and limitations: In patients with graft-donor T cell macrochimerism, allograft graft-versus-host to host-versus-graft clonal ratios were high.

Here immunoSEQ multiplex PCR was the method, and the copy in TCRdb shows in-frame clones only, minus some. The sample holds 80,000 to 100,000 clones, roughly 92% seen once. The sequencing here drew on unstimulated CD4+ T cells sorted from spleen or lymph node cells, taken before intestinal transplant. The clonotype comes from a human donor who received an intestinal transplant.

The chain's CDR3 is CASSEATGREQFF. DNA of the CDR3: TGTGCCAGCAGTGAAGCAACAGGGCGGGAGCAGTTCTTC. The chain uses TRBV6-1 and TRBJ2-1; tentatively, D is TRBD1 (6 bases). From germline, CDR1 is MNHNS and CDR2 SASEGT. V shed 0 bases and J shed 10 bases, with 10 bases lying between them. The CDR3 consists of 13 residues.